A single T cell receptor (beta chain) is shown here with its context. Here immunoSEQ multiplex PCR was the method, and the copy in TCRdb shows in-frame clones only, minus some. Seen here are a few hundred thousand clones, approximately 91% observed once, and the top ten hold approximately 2.2%. This record belongs to a study of blood T cell repertoires in COVID-19. This clonotype was sampled from a man aged 50 to 59 with acute or convalescent COVID-19. The sequenced sample consisted of peripheral blood.

Written as DNA, the CDR3 is TGTGCCAGCATCCCCGGGACAGGGGGTCGAGAGACCCAGTACTTC. Residues: CASIPGTGGRETQYF. The J gene is TRBJ2-5, the V gene TRBV6-6, with 11 bases fitting TRBD1. The V and J ends lost 7 bases and 4 bases, in that order; junction bases with no gene match: 8. Per germline, CDR1 MNHNY and CDR2 SVGAGI (reference sequence). This CDR3 comprises 15 residues.